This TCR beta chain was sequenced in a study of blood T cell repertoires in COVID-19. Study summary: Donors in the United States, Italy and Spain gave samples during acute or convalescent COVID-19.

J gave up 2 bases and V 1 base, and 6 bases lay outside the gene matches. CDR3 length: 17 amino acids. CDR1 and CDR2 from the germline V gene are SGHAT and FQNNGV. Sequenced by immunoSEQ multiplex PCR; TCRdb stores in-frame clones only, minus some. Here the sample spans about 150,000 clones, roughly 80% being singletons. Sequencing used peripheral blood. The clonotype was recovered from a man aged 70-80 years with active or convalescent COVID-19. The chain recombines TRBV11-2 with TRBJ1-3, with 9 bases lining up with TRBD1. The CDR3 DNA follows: TGTGCCAGCAGCTTAGTCGGCGGGACAGGGACTGGAAACACCATATATTTT. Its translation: CASSLVGGTGTGNTIYF.